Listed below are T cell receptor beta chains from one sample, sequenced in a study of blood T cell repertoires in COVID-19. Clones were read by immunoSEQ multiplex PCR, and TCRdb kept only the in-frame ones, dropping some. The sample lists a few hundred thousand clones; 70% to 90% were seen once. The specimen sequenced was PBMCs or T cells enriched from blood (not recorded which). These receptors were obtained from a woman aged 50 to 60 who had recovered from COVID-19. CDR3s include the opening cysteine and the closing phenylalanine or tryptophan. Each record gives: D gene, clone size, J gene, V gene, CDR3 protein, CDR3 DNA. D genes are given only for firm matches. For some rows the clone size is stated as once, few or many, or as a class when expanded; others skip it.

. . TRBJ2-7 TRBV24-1 CATSDQGEAYEQYF TGTGCCACCAGTGATCAGGGGGAGGCCTACGAGCAGTACTTC
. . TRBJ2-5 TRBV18 CASSPPVWMVGTIETQYF TGTGCCAGCTCACCACCGGTATGGATGGTCGGGACAATAGAGACCCAGTACTTC
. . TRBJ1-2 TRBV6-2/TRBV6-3 CASSAGRYYGYTF TGTGCCAGCAGTGCCGGGAGGTACTATGGCTACACCTTC
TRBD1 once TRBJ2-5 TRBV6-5 CASSYRGPDETQYF TGTGCCAGCAGTTACAGGGGGCCTGATGAGACCCAGTACTTC
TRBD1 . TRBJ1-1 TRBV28 CASRYRGLTEAFF TGTGCCAGCAGATACAGGGGACTCACTGAAGCTTTCTTT
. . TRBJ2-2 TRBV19 CASTRGRREANTGELFF TGTGCCAGTACCCGAGGTAGGAGGGAGGCGAACACCGGGGAGCTGTTTTTT
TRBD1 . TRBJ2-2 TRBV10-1 CASSGHRQGQLFF TGCGCCAGCAGTGGTCACAGACAGGGTCAACTGTTTTTT
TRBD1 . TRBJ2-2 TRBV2 CASRLDRVITGELFF TGTGCCAGCAGACTGGACAGGGTAATCACCGGGGAGCTGTTTTTT
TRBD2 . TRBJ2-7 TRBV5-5 CASSLAGGTPYEQYF TGTGCCAGCAGCTTGGCCGGGGGGACTCCCTACGAGCAGTACTTC
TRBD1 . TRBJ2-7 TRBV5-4 CASSSAKTGVNYEQYF TGTGCCAGCAGTTCAGCCAAGACAGGGGTAAACTACGAGCAGTACTTC
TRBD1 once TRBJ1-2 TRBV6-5 CASSYFPGQRYGYTF TGTGCCAGCAGTTACTTTCCGGGACAGCGATATGGCTACACCTTC
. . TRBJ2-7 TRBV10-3 CAISGGGAVSSYEQYF TGTGCCATCAGTGGGGGAGGAGCGGTAAGCTCCTACGAGCAGTACTTC
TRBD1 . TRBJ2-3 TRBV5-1 CASSSGQGARGTDTQYF TGCGCCAGCAGCTCGGGACAGGGGGCACGAGGGACAGATACGCAGTATTTT
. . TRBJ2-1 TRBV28 CASSRRLALVEQFF TGTGCCAGCAGCAGACGACTGGCCTTGGTTGAGCAGTTCTTC
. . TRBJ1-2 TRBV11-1 CASSSSLDSSGGYTF TGTGCCAGCAGCTCGAGCCTCGACAGTTCTGGGGGCTACACCTTC
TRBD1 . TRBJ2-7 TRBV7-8 CASSSDRDSYEQYF TGTGCCAGCAGCAGCGACAGGGACAGCTACGAGCAGTACTTC
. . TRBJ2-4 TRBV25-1 CASSEKGIGEGKNIQYF TGTGCCAGCAGTGAAAAAGGGATAGGGGAAGGGAAAAACATTCAGTACTTC
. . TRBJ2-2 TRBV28 CASTSGIGELFF TGTGCCAGCACATCGGGAATCGGGGAGCTGTTTTTT
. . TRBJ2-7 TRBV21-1 CASSKAGSRPDRYYEQYF TGTGCCAGCAGCAAAGCAGGGAGCCGACCTGACAGGTACTACGAGCAGTACTTC
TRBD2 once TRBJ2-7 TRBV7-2 CASSQGGAGAGYEQYF TGTGCCAGCAGCCAAGGTGGGGCGGGAGCAGGGTACGAGCAGTACTTC
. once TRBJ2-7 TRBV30 CAWRGPFGGRPYEQYF TGTGCCTGGAGGGGACCCTTTGGAGGGAGACCCTACGAGCAGTACTTC
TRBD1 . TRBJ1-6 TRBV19 CASSISRRTGYSPLHF TGTGCCAGTAGTATATCCCGGAGGACAGGATACTCACCCCTCCACTTT